These 17 T cell receptor beta chains originate from one sample sequenced in a study of blood T cell repertoires in COVID-19. The method was immunoSEQ multiplex PCR; TCRdb's version includes in-frame clones alone and lacks a portion of them. The sample gives about 150,000 clones, about 83% of which show up once; approximately 9% is in the top ten. Sequencing used peripheral blood. These receptor sequences come from a man aged 25 to 40 with COVID-19, enrolled during active disease.

In its sample, this clone was seen once. J is TRBJ2-1 and V is TRBV10-3; 10 nucleotides match TRBD2. This CDR3 region has 15 residues. Trimming removed 2 bases from V and 7 bases from J; junction bases left unmatched: 5. Per germline, CDR1 ENHRY and CDR2 SYGVKD. CDR3 nucleotides: TGTGCCATCAGTGAGAGGACTAGCGGTACGAATGAGCAGTTCTTC. Translated, it gives CAISERTSGTNEQFF.

V and J are TRBV5-1 and TRBJ1-6, with D uncertain. V lost 0 bases and J lost 2, with 6 bases in between. The germline gives CDR1 SGHRS, CDR2 YFSETQ. The CDR3 loop spans 15 amino acids. CDR3 in DNA: TGCGCCAGCAGCTTGGAAATAGCCTATAATTCACCCCTCCACTTT. Translating gives CASSLEIAYNSPLHF.

The genes are TRBV4-2 and TRBJ2-2; TRBD1 aligns across 10 bases. This CDR3 has 15 amino acids. J was trimmed by 6 bases and V by 1 base; bases with no gene match: 2. Looked up from germline, CDR1 is LGHNA and CDR2 is YNFKEQ. Here the CDR3 DNA reads TGTGCCAGCAGCCAAGGACAGGGGGCAGCCGGGGAGCTGTTTTTT. Translation gives CASSQGQGAAGELFF.

As concerns this clone: Other DNA sequences in the same sample also yield this CDR3. The rearrangement uses TRBV9 and TRBJ2-7; D is possibly TRBD2 (6 bases). Germline CDR1 reads SGDLS; CDR2 reads YYNGEE. Trimming stripped 2 bases from V and 1 base from J, with 7 bases between. There are 13 residues in the CDR3. The CDR3 loop reads CASSVSGSYEQYF. The CDR3 region has the DNA TGTGCCAGCAGCGTTAGCGGATCCTACGAGCAGTACTTC.

The chain joins TRBV27 to TRBJ2-7, with D unclear. Trimming left V 5 bases short and J 7 bases short, with 12 bases between. The CDR3 length is 12 residues. Germline loops: CDR1 MNHEY, CDR2 SMNVEV (reference sequence). In DNA form, the CDR3 reads TGTGCCAGCAGTCCCGGGTCTAGAGAGCAGTACTTC. Its protein is CASSPGSREQYF.

For the CDR3, the DNA is TGCGCCAGCAGCCAAATTCTAGCGGGAGGGTCCAAAAACATTCAGTACTTC. It yields the protein CASSQILAGGSKNIQYF. The chain combines TRBV4-1 with TRBJ2-4; 12 bases match TRBD2. V lost 2 bases to trimming and J lost 2 bases; unmatched junction nucleotides: 4. The CDR3 is made up of 17 amino acids. The germline V gene has CDR1 MGHRA and CDR2 YSYEKL.

The chain couples TRBV27 to TRBJ2-1; D is undetermined. This CDR3 region has 15 residues. CDR1 is MNHEY and CDR2 is SMNVEV in the germline V gene (reference sequence). V was trimmed by 3 bases and J by 0 bases, leaving 9 bases between them. CDR3 coding DNA: TGTGCCAGCAGTTTGAAGACTTACTCCTACAATGAGCAGTTCTTC. Translation: CASSLKTYSYNEQFF.

The rearrangement links TRBV19 to TRBJ1-2; a possible D gene is TRBD1 (5 bases). Germline CDR1 is LNHDA and CDR2 is SQIVND (reference sequence). The CDR3 contains 17 residues. Trimming cost V 1 base and J 3 bases, with 18 bases left between them. For the CDR3, the DNA is TGTGCCAGTAGTATAGCAGGGCCCCTGAAACGAGACTATGGCTACACCTTC. Translated, it gives CASSIAGPLKRDYGYTF. Using reference TRBV19 and TRBJ1-2 for the parts outside the CDR3, the full variable domain is DGGITQSPKYLFRKEGQNVTLSCEQNLNHDAMYWYRQDPGQGLRLIYYSQIVNDFQKGDIAEGYSVSREKKESFPLTVTSAQKNPTAFYLCASSIAGPLKRDYGYTFGSGTRLTVV.

The rearrangement links TRBV23-1 to TRBJ2-5, with TRBD2 matching 8 bases. TRBV23-1 is designated an ORF whose function remains uncertain. The CDR3 has 14 residues. The J segment lost 5 bases and the V segment lost 6 bases, leaving 8 bases of the junction unmatched. CDR3 residues: CASRPGLESETQYF. The DNA of the CDR3 is TGCGCCAGCAGGCCGGGACTAGAAAGTGAGACCCAGTACTTC.

The J gene is TRBJ1-5, the V gene TRBV3-1 (or the pseudogene TRBV3-2); 12 bases are a match to TRBD1. The CDR3 contains 16 residues. The V gene's germline CDR1 is LGHDT and CDR2 YNNKEL (reference sequence). Trimming cost V 4 bases and J 4 bases; bases outside gene matches: 5. The CDR3 spells CASSPGTGGRNQPQHF. DNA of the CDR3: TGTGCCAGCAGCCCTGGGACAGGGGGCCGGAATCAGCCCCAGCATTTT.

This chain uses TRBV30 with TRBJ2-7; 13 bases align to TRBD2. V shed 6 bases, J shed 4 bases, and the junction held 3 bases outside the gene matches. Germline assignment: CDR1 GTSNPN and CDR2 SVGIG (reference sequence). The CDR3 is 13 residues long. The CDR3 region has the DNA TGTGCCTGTACTAGCGGGAGGGTTTACGAGCAGTACTTC. Its protein is CACTSGRVYEQYF.

In this sample, this clone turned up many times. The J gene is TRBJ2-2, the V gene TRBV10-3; 9 bases are a match to TRBD2. CDR1 and CDR2 from the germline V gene are ENHRY and SYGVKD. The CDR3 has 16 amino acids. The trim removed 4 bases at V and 1 base at J, leaving 4 bases unmatched. As DNA, the CDR3 is TGTGCCATCAGTGCCAATAGCGGGGGGAACACCGGGGAGCTGTTTTTT. Translation: CAISANSGGNTGELFF.

The chain links TRBV10-1 to TRBJ2-1, with TRBD2 matching 12 bases. This CDR3 is 16 amino acids long. V gave up 1 base and J gave up 6 bases; unmatched junction bases: 4. The germline V gene has CDR1 WNHNN and CDR2 SYGVQD (reference sequence). The DNA for the CDR3 is TGCGCCAGCAGTGAGTTACTAGCGGGAGGCCCCAATGAGCAGTTCTTC. Translated, it gives CASSELLAGGPNEQFF.

The V call is TRBV7-3, the J call TRBJ2-3; 9 nucleotides agree with TRBD2. The CDR3 is made up of 15 amino acids. Germline V gives CDR1 SGHTA, CDR2 FQGTGA. J gave up 2 bases and V 5 bases, and 5 bases lay outside the gene matches. The CDR3 sequence is CASSELAGPTDTQYF. In DNA form, the CDR3 reads TGTGCCAGCAGCGAACTAGCGGGCCCCACAGATACGCAGTATTTT. The variable domain in full, with the rest retrieved from reference TRBV7-3 and TRBJ2-3, is GAGVSQTPSNKVTEKGKYVELRCDPISGHTALYWYRQSLGQGPEFLIYFQGTGAADDSGLPNDRFFAVRPEGSVSTLKIQRTERGDSAVYLCASSELAGPTDTQYFGPGTRLTVL.

This clone was recorded a few times. This sequence joins TRBV27 and TRBJ1-2; unclear D gene. The ends were cut back, 3 bases at V and 0 bases at J, with 11 bases in the middle. The CDR3 length is 15 residues. Germline assignment: CDR1 MNHEY and CDR2 SMNVEV (reference sequence). This CDR3 is CASSLARKANYGYTF. DNA for the CDR3: TGTGCCAGCAGTTTGGCCAGGAAAGCTAACTATGGCTACACCTTC.

The chain has TRBV19 and TRBJ2-6, with D tentatively TRBD2 (5 bases). The CDR3 sequence is 15 residues long. V was trimmed by 1 base and J by 4 bases, leaving 8 bases between them. Germline V gene lookup returns CDR1 LNHDA and CDR2 SQIVND (reference sequence). The CDR3 loop is CASSIGGRGANVLTF. As DNA, the CDR3 is TGTGCCAGTAGTATAGGAGGGAGAGGGGCCAACGTCCTGACTTTC. Based on the CDR3 plus reference TRBV19 and TRBJ2-6, the full variable domain is DGGITQSPKYLFRKEGQNVTLSCEQNLNHDAMYWYRQDPGQGLRLIYYSQIVNDFQKGDIAEGYSVSREKKESFPLTVTSAQKNPTAFYLCASSIGGRGANVLTFGAGSRLTVL.

The chain uses TRBV14 and TRBJ1-2, with D uncertain. Germline V gene data show CDR1 as SGHDN and CDR2 as FVKESK. V lost 1 base and J 8 bases, leaving 11 bases between the germline ends. The CDR3 extends over 13 amino acids. The CDR3: CASSQAAVGGYTF. The CDR3 nucleotides read TGTGCCAGCAGCCAAGCAGCGGTTGGCGGCTACACCTTC.